The sequence of this TCR beta chain was determined in a study of blood T cell repertoires in COVID-19. Study details: Nucleic acid was either cDNA or gDNA, and it came from T cells, B-cell-depleted T cells, or PBMCs.

Authors' methods: Amplification from reference gene primers served as the basis for estimated nucleated cell counts. Clones were read by immunoSEQ multiplex PCR, and TCRdb kept only the in-frame ones, dropping some. V, J and clone size derive from that table, while D and trimming were established from the DNA sequence. Among about 170,000 clones, 80% to 85% were seen once, and the ten largest hold around 13%. Trimming removed 4 bases from V and 1 base from J, with 13 bases in between. The CDR3 spans 14 residues. CDR1 and CDR2 from the germline V gene are SQVTM and ANQGSEA. The specimen sequenced was peripheral blood. The gene calls are TRBV29-1 and TRBJ1-1; maybe TRBD1 (6 bases). This clonotype originated in a woman aged 70-85 years with COVID-19, enrolled during active disease. CDR3 amino acids: CSVGSQQGNTEAFF. The CDR3 DNA is TGCAGCGTTGGAAGCCAACAGGGGAACACTGAAGCTTTCTTT.